This T cell receptor beta chain was identified during a study of blood T cell repertoires in COVID-19. Study-wide context: The analysed material was cDNA or gDNA that came from T cells, B-cell-depleted T cells, or PBMCs.

The CDR3 contains 17 residues. Germline assignment: CDR1 SNHLY and CDR2 FYNNEI. Trimming took 2 bases from V and 9 from J; bases not matched to a gene: 12. Data came from immunoSEQ multiplex PCR; TCRdb stores just in-frame clones and leaves some out. Seen here are some 110,000 clones, about 85% observed once, and the top ten hold about 3.9%. The chain recombines TRBV2 with TRBJ1-6; TRBD1 matches 8 bases. The sequencing sample was made of peripheral blood. The origin of this receptor is a man aged 50 to 59 with acute or convalescent COVID-19. CDR3 in DNA: TGTGCCAGCAGTGAATACTTACTGGACAGGGTCTCTTCACCCCTCCACTTT. It codes for CASSEYLLDRVSSPLHF.